The source of this T cell receptor (beta chain) is a study of T cell repertoires in ileal Crohn's disease (dated by TCRdb to the late 2010s). Broadly, across the study: At the time of surgery, around 35% of patients were active smokers, and the median duration of disease was roughly eight years. Every patient underwent surgery because of a complication, which was stricturing disease in roughly 60% of cases and penetrating disease in about 39%. Roughly half of the patients were given postoperative therapy, with more than 15 on anti-TNF agents and about a dozen on thiopurines. TCR repertoire analysis was performed in about 61 Crohn's disease patients drawn from a prospective multicentre cohort. The study ran alongside a multicentre cohort designed to identify predictors of early endoscopic recurrence after ileocolonic resection. Endoscopic postoperative recurrence was defined by a Rutgeerts score above i0. A total of approximately 170 mucosal samples from approximately 57 patients were sequenced, collected from several sites on the surgical specimen and at postoperative endoscopy.

Overall results and qualifications from the work: Endoscopic recurrence was found to be associated with higher high-frequency clone percentages at surgery, and recurrence was observed in all patients with clonality above 26.8% (18/57). Compared with non-smokers, patients who were active smokers at surgery showed a significantly higher proportion of clonal expansions (roughly 26% vs 20%, p=0.02). Mucosal CD4 and CD8 T cells were sorted and sequenced only in a subgroup of patients, whose size was not stated. Sorted CD8 T cells carried more high-frequency clones than CD4 T cells, suggesting mucosal expansions were mainly CD8.

To be eligible, patients had to be adults with ileal or ileocolonic Crohn's disease and an indication for ileocolonic resection. Whole ileal mucosal biopsies were stored frozen at -80°C before DNA extraction. A TRizol-based method was used to extract genomic DNA from the frozen whole biopsies, and the DNA was quantified with a NanoDrop 2000 spectrophotometer. For commercial TCRB immunosequencing, five hundred nanograms of biopsy DNA were submitted for each sample. Adaptive Biotechnology amplified the CDR3 regions from genomic DNA with a two-step multiplex PCR designed to control amplification bias. In the first PCR, primers covered every V and J gene segment, and in the second PCR, barcodes and Illumina adapters were added. CDR3 libraries were sequenced using an Illumina instrument. The paper's processing steps were these. Analysis combined the vendor-provided pipelines with custom analysis of raw data in R/Bioconductor under R version 3.3.0. Clonality, which ranges from 0 to 1, was calculated as the inverse of the normalised Shannon entropy across all productive clones. High-frequency clones were defined as the share of the repertoire occupied by the top 100 clones, with only clones passing a 95% confidence test being retained. The Simpson index measured repertoire diversity, and the Morisita-Horn index measured overlap between samples. TCRdb's version of the immuneACCESS table is confined to in-frame rearrangements and falls short of the full clone set. An unresolved V gene accounts for under half of the shortfall where checked; the remainder is of unknown origin. That table furnishes V, J and clone size, whereas the DNA furnished D and trimming. This sample holds 14,000 or so clones; 80% to 90% were observed only once. The ten largest clones add up to approximately 6.9% of the sample.

In the germline V gene (reference sequence), CDR1 corresponds to GTSNPN and CDR2 to SVGIG. Reading from cysteine to phenylalanine, the CDR3 counts 12 amino acids. Just the 36-base CDR3 DNA is kept, in frame starting at base 1. Compared with germline, V lacks 5 bases and J lacks 1 base; bases without a gene match: 1. As to this clone: Its cognate antigen has yet to be identified. The record has no base qualities; no much larger clone is one base away.

This clonotype was sampled from an adult with Crohn's disease. The rearranged chain carries TRBV30 and TRBJ1-1; TRBD1 aligns with 7 central bases. The specimen was ileal tissue. The nucleotides read TGTGCCTGGGGACAGGCGAACACTGAAGCTTTCTTT. Its amino acids are CAWGQANTEAFF. The reference TRBV30 and TRBJ1-1 proteins fill in what lies around the CDR3, so the full variable domain reads SQTIHQWPATLVQPVGSPLSLECTVEGTSNPNLYWYRQAAGRGLQLLFYSVGIGQISSEVPQNLSASRPQDRQFILSSKKLLLSDSGFYLCAWGQANTEAFFGQGTRLTVV.